This entry lists 27 T cell receptor beta chains sequenced from one sample in a study of shared clonotypes between healthy human individuals. Repertoires were generated with immunoSEQ multiplex PCR, while TCRdb's copy carries only in-frame clones and drops some. The sample contains 1.5 million to 2.5 million clones, around 96% of which appear only once. The naive CD8 fraction comprised CD45RO-negative cells positively selected for CCR7 and excluded terminally differentiated effector memory CD45RA+ cells. Sample: naive CD8+ T cells sorted from blood. These TCRs come from a man younger than 35 in good health.

This chain links TRBV6-5 with TRBJ2-7, with D possibly matching TRBD1 (6 bases). The CDR3 extends over 14 amino acids. Germline V CDR1 and CDR2: MNHEY, SVGAGI. The germline V and J ends were trimmed by 5 bases and 3 bases, with 14 bases remaining between them. CDR3 sequence: CASSPRTEFYEQYF. For the CDR3, the DNA is TGTGCCAGCAGTCCTAGGACAGAGTTCTACGAGCAGTACTTC.

This clone has just one count. The rearrangement joins TRBV27 to TRBJ2-7; maybe TRBD2 (5 bases). Germline-derived CDR1 and CDR2 are MNHEY and SMNVEV (reference sequence). The V end was cut by 2 bases, the J end by 2 bases, with 10 bases between. The CDR3 sequence is 14 residues long. This CDR3 reads CASSLLAPTYEQYF. DNA for the CDR3: TGTGCCAGCAGTTTACTAGCTCCAACCTACGAGCAGTACTTC.

The gene calls are TRBV29-1 and TRBJ2-7; D ambiguous. This CDR3 comprises 14 residues. CDR1 SQVTM and CDR2 ANQGSEA come from the germline V gene. V shed 6 bases and J shed 5 bases, with 20 bases lying between them. The DNA of the CDR3 is TGCAGCGTCGCCTTTGGGGTCGGAACCGACGAGCAGTACTTC. Its protein product is CSVAFGVGTDEQYF.

The J gene is TRBJ2-7, the V gene TRBV7-9; D uncertain. The CDR3 extends over 15 amino acids. V was trimmed by 0 bases and J by 4 bases, leaving 13 bases between them. CDR1 and CDR2 from the germline V gene are SEHNR and FQNEAQ (reference sequence). CDR3 sequence reads: CASSLAFGAIYEQYF. The CDR3 DNA sequence: TGTGCCAGCAGCTTAGCCTTTGGAGCTATTTACGAGCAGTACTTC.

This chain connects TRBV13 to TRBJ2-7, with 11 nucleotides matching TRBD1. V trimming: 3 bases; J trimming: 7 bases; junction bases outside the gene matches: 5. This CDR3 has 14 amino acids. Germline loops: CDR1 PRHDT, CDR2 FYEKMQ (reference sequence). The CDR3 sequence: CASSFGQGALEQYF. The CDR3 nucleotides read TGTGCCAGCAGCTTTGGACAGGGGGCTCTGGAGCAGTACTTC.

The chain combines TRBV7-2 with TRBJ2-7, with TRBD1 identical over 8 bases. CDR3 length equals 16 residues. V was pared by 5 bases and J by 0 bases, with 9 bases of the junction left unmatched. Germline V CDR1 and CDR2: SGHTA, FQGNSA. The CDR3 DNA is TGTGCCAGCAGCCTTCCCCGGGACAGGCTCTCCTACGAGCAGTACTTC. The encoded protein is CASSLPRDRLSYEQYF.

Details on this clone: Other DNA sequences from this sample encode an identical CDR3 as well. The chain uses TRBV11-2 and TRBJ1-6, with TRBD1 matching over 7 bases. Trimming removed 5 bases from V and 7 bases from J; junction bases left unmatched: 5. The CDR3 runs 14 residues. Germline-derived CDR1 and CDR2 are SGHAT and FQNNGV. The CDR3 sequence is CASSLGQPNSPLHF. CDR3 nucleotides: TGTGCCAGCAGCCTGGGACAGCCAAATTCACCCCTCCACTTT.

The V gene is TRBV5-8, the J gene TRBJ2-4; D remains unclear. The CDR3 runs to 15 residues. Between the trimmed V and J ends, which lost 0 bases and 0 bases, there was a span of 7 bases. The germline V gene has CDR1 SGHTS and CDR2 YDEGEE. CDR3 in DNA: TGTGCCAGCAGCTTGGATCTGAGAGCCAAAAACATTCAGTACTTC. It translates to CASSLDLRAKNIQYF.

J is TRBJ2-7 and V is TRBV30; 7 bases agree with TRBD2. CDR3 length equals 13 residues. The V and J ends lost 5 bases and 3 bases, in that order; junction bases with no gene match: 7. Germline lookup yields CDR1 GTSNPN and CDR2 SVGIG (reference sequence). In nucleotides, the CDR3 is TGTGCCTGGGGGGCGGGGGAAATCTACGAGCAGTACTTC. It specifies CAWGAGEIYEQYF.

V and J are TRBV28 and TRBJ1-5; the D is unclear. This CDR3 has 13 amino acids. The ends were cut back, 10 bases at V and 4 bases at J, with 14 bases in the middle. Germline values: CDR1 MDHEN, CDR2 SYDVKM. CDR3 nucleotide sequence: TGTGCCACCGATGAACAAGGAAATCAGCCCCAGCATTTT. Translated, it gives CATDEQGNQPQHF. The entire variable domain, with the rest obtained from reference TRBV28 and TRBJ1-5, is as follows: DVKVTQSSRYLVKRTGEKVFLECVQDMDHENMFWYRQDPGLGLRLIYFSYDVKMKEKGDIPEGYSVSREKKERFSLILESASTNQTSMYLCATDEQGNQPQHFGDGTRLSIL.

This chain links TRBV6-5 with TRBJ2-1, with a possible D match to TRBD1 (6 bases). Between the trimmed V and J ends, which lost 6 bases and 6 bases, there was a span of 12 bases. The CDR3 is 13 amino acids. Germline values: CDR1 MNHEY, CDR2 SVGAGI. The CDR3 sequence is CASRPGQTNEQFF. In DNA, the CDR3 is TGTGCCAGCAGACCTGGACAGACCAATGAGCAGTTCTTC.

This clone was observed once. This chain joins TRBV6-5 and TRBJ1-2; D might be TRBD1 (5 bases). The germline V and J ends were trimmed by 3 bases and 2 bases, with 13 bases remaining between them. Germline CDR1 MNHEY, CDR2 SVGAGI. The CDR3 sequence is 15 residues long. The CDR3 region has the DNA TGTGCCAGCAGTTATTCCCCAGGGTGGAACTATGGCTACACCTTC. Its protein product is CASSYSPGWNYGYTF.

The chain has TRBV30 and TRBJ2-3, with TRBD2 matching over 9 bases. Unmatched junction bases numbered 10, after V lost 2 bases and J lost 4 bases. This CDR3 comprises 16 residues. Per germline, CDR1 GTSNPN and CDR2 SVGIG (reference sequence). The CDR3 spells CAWSLEGLAFSDTQYF. CDR3 DNA: TGTGCCTGGAGTCTCGAGGGACTAGCATTTTCAGATACGCAGTATTTT.

The rearrangement joins TRBV5-4 to TRBJ2-1; 7 bases align to TRBD1. The junction had 3 bases not matched to a gene; V was cut back by 4 bases and J by 8 bases. CDR1 and CDR2 (germline): SGHNT, YYREEE (reference sequence). CDR3 size: 12 residues. This CDR3 is CASSPGQHEQFF. The DNA for the CDR3 is TGTGCCAGCAGCCCGGGACAGCATGAGCAGTTCTTC.

This chain uses TRBV5-4 with TRBJ2-1, with TRBD2 matching 8 bases. The V gene's germline CDR1 is SGHNT and CDR2 YYREEE (reference sequence). There are 15 residues in the CDR3. The ends lost 5 bases at V and 8 bases at J; junction bases unmatched: 12. CDR3 region: CASRISGGAFHEQFF. CDR3 DNA: TGTGCCAGCAGGATCAGCGGGGGAGCTTTCCATGAGCAGTTCTTC.

The chain recombines TRBV28 with TRBJ2-3, with D tentatively TRBD2 (6 bases). This CDR3 has 16 amino acids. Trimming shortened V by 5 bases and J by 1 base, and 16 bases separated the two germline ends. The germline CDR1 and CDR2 sequences are MDHEN and SYDVKM. The CDR3 DNA follows: TGTGCCAGCAGTCCCCAGCGGGTCGTGGGCACAGATACGCAGTATTTT. This encodes CASSPQRVVGTDTQYF.

As concerns this clone: Within the sample, other DNA sequences also encode this same CDR3. This CDR3 is CASSLSGTVYEQYF. Written as DNA, the CDR3 is TGTGCCAGCAGTTTATCAGGGACGGTCTACGAGCAGTACTTC. The genes are TRBV27 and TRBJ2-7; D possibly matches TRBD1 or TRBD2 (5 bases each). Germline CDR1 MNHEY, CDR2 SMNVEV (reference sequence). Trimming removed 0 bases from V and 3 bases from J, with 9 bases in between. The CDR3 covers 14 residues.

The V and J genes are TRBV10-2 and TRBJ1-1, with D tentatively TRBD1 (6 bases). The CDR3 extends over 11 amino acids. The germline CDR1 and CDR2 sequences are WSHSY and SAAADI. Trimming stripped 10 bases from V and 5 bases from J, with 11 bases between. DNA for the CDR3: TGCGCCATTACCAGGGGTACTGAAGCTTTCTTT. Translated, it gives CAITRGTEAFF.

This chain joins TRBV19 and TRBJ1-2; 7 bases are shared with TRBD1. The CDR3 is 17 residues long. Germline lookup yields CDR1 LNHDA and CDR2 SQIVND (reference sequence). The J segment lost 4 bases and the V segment lost 0 bases, leaving 11 bases of the junction unmatched. The CDR3 sequence: CASSIDAEPGTVYGYTF. The CDR3 region has the DNA TGTGCCAGTAGTATAGATGCAGAACCCGGGACAGTCTATGGCTACACCTTC.

The chain combines TRBV30 with TRBJ2-1; 7 positions agree with TRBD2. Germline trimming cut 5 bases from V and 0 bases from J; bases unmatched to any gene: 13. This CDR3 is built from 17 residues. Per the germline V gene, CDR1 is GTSNPN and CDR2 is SVGIG (reference sequence). In DNA form, the CDR3 reads TGTGCCTGGGAGGGAGGGCATCGAAGGAGCTCCTACAATGAGCAGTTCTTC. Translated: CAWEGGHRRSSYNEQFF.

J is TRBJ2-7 and V is TRBV7-9; D call uncertain. CDR1 and CDR2 from the germline V gene are SEHNR and FQNEAQ (reference sequence). V was clipped by 1 base and J by 9 bases, with 16 bases between them. This CDR3 has 14 amino acids. The chain's CDR3 is CASSLESAAPGQYF. The DNA of the CDR3 is TGTGCCAGCAGCTTAGAGAGTGCGGCCCCCGGGCAGTACTTC.

This chain links TRBV19 with TRBJ2-7, with D perhaps matching TRBD1 or TRBD2 (5 bases each). Trimming cost V 3 bases and J 3 bases, with 15 bases left between them. Germline CDR1 and CDR2: LNHDA and SQIVND (reference sequence). This CDR3 is built from 15 residues. The CDR3 here is CASSMFGAGHYEQYF. The CDR3, as DNA: TGTGCCAGTAGTATGTTCGGGGCAGGGCACTACGAGCAGTACTTC.

Turning to this clone: In the same sample, other DNA sequences code for this CDR3. This chain connects TRBV29-1 to TRBJ1-2; D is unresolved. Germline CDR1 SQVTM, CDR2 ANQGSEA. V dropped 1 base and J dropped 6 bases, with 6 bases sitting between them. The CDR3 has 11 amino acids. The CDR3 DNA reads as TGCAGCGTTGAAGCACCGCATGGCTACACCTTC. Amino acids: CSVEAPHGYTF.

This clone turned up a few times. The sample contains more than one DNA sequence encoding this CDR3. The V gene is TRBV30, the J gene TRBJ1-1; D is undetermined. CDR1 and CDR2 from the germline V gene are GTSNPN and SVGIG (reference sequence). This CDR3 has 12 residues. V was pared by 0 bases and J by 1 base, with 3 bases between. CDR3 nucleotides: TGTGCCTGGAGTGTAACGAACACTGAAGCTTTCTTT. Translated: CAWSVTNTEAFF.

In its sample, this clone was seen once. The same CDR3 arises from other DNA sequences in this sample as well. The V and J genes are TRBV6-6 and TRBJ2-7; perhaps D is TRBD1 or TRBD2 (5 bases each). Germline CDR1 is MNHNY and CDR2 is SVGAGI (reference sequence). The CDR3 runs to 15 residues. Trimming shortened V by 0 bases and J by 2 bases, and 11 bases separated the two germline ends. This CDR3 is CASSYSGDLAYEQYF. CDR3 nucleotide sequence: TGTGCCAGCAGTTACTCCGGGGACCTAGCCTACGAGCAGTACTTC.

This chain links TRBV7-9 with TRBJ1-6, with D possibly matching TRBD1 (6 bases). Germline CDR1 is SEHNR and CDR2 is FQNEAQ (reference sequence). CDR3 length equals 17 residues. Between the trimmed V and J ends, which lost 6 bases and 0 bases, there was a span of 15 bases. The CDR3 reads CASSQSTGSSYNSPLHF. The DNA of the CDR3 is TGTGCCAGCAGTCAGAGTACAGGGAGCTCCTATAATTCACCCCTCCACTTT.

The genes are TRBV9 and TRBJ2-4; TRBD1 matches 9 bases. After removal of 4 bases from V and 8 bases from J, the junction contained 13 bases not matched to a gene. The CDR3 loop spans 16 amino acids. CDR1 is SGDLS, CDR2 YYNGEE, per germline. The DNA for the CDR3 is TGTGCCAGCAGCTTGAGAGGGGACAGGGAGGGAGACATTCAGTACTTC. This encodes CASSLRGDREGDIQYF.